This TCR beta chain was captured in a study of memory CD4+ T cells and cytomegalovirus serostatus. Study-level results: CD4+ memory repertoires contained about two fifths of the roughly 160 reported CMV TCRbeta sequences.

The sort gate was single viable CD3+CD4+CD8-CD45RO+ cells for memory CD4+ T cells. Per the germline V gene, CDR1 is SQVTM and CDR2 is ANQGSEA. V was cut by 4 bases and J by 5 bases, with 14 bases left in between. The CDR3 runs to 13 residues. This clone was seen repeatedly, ten times or more. Its antigen is not identified. Sequencing used immunoSEQ multiplex PCR; TCRdb keeps in-frame clones, though not all of them. The sample has about 64,000 clones; more than 70% are singletons. The TCR originated in an adult in good health and CMV-seronegative. The chain combines TRBV29-1 with TRBJ1-2, with D perhaps TRBD1 (5 bases). The sample taken for sequencing was memory CD4+ T cells from blood. CDR3 sequence: CSVAVDRGYGYTF. For the CDR3, the DNA is TGCAGCGTTGCGGTTGACAGAGGATATGGCTACACCTTC. The full variable domain, its missing parts supplied by reference TRBV29-1 and TRBJ1-2, is SAVISQKPSRDICQRGTSLTIQCQVDSQVTMMFWYRQQPGQSLTLIATANQGSEATYESGFVIDKFPISRPNLTFSTLTVSNMSPEDSSIYLCSVAVDRGYGYTFGSGTRLTVV.